The 22 T cell receptor beta chains reported below all come from one sample, sequenced in a study of radiotherapy plus CTLA-4 blockade in lung cancer (dated by TCRdb to between 2018 and 2020). The method behind the library was the immunoSEQ multiplex PCR assay. TCRdb mirrors the immuneACCESS table, restricted to in-frame sequences. Some clones are absent from its copies; in checked studies, under half trace to an unresolved V gene, and the reason for the others is unknown. This sample gives more than 75,000 clones in total; approximately 75% of them show up just once. Clones ranked in the top ten supply 11% to 15% of the sample. The source material was peripheral blood, sampled from a patient treated with radiotherapy plus ipilimumab. Receptors originate from a human donor with non-small cell lung cancer that progressed on radiotherapy plus ipilimumab.

The V call is TRBV5-1, the J call TRBJ2-7, with a possible D match to TRBD2 (5 bases). Between the trimmed V and J ends, which lost 7 bases and 2 bases, there was a span of 19 bases. The CDR3 has 15 residues. The germline V gene has CDR1 SGHRS and CDR2 YFSETQ. The CDR3: CASGKSGGTAYEQYF. The CDR3, as DNA: TGCGCCAGCGGCAAATCAGGAGGAACGGCCTACGAGCAGTACTTC.

The chain has TRBV5-1 and TRBJ1-1, with a possible D match to TRBD1 (5 bases). The CDR3 consists of 13 residues. Trimming took 5 bases from V and 2 from J, leaving 10 bases between them. Germline CDR1 and CDR2: SGHRS and YFSETQ. CDR3: CASRGEGNTEAFF. The CDR3, as DNA: TGCGCCAGCAGGGGGGAGGGTAACACTGAAGCTTTCTTT.

The rearrangement uses TRBV19 and TRBJ2-7; TRBD2 might be the D (6 bases). V was cut by 3 bases and J by 1 base, with 10 bases left in between. This CDR3 is built from 14 residues. Germline CDR1 and CDR2: LNHDA and SQIVND (reference sequence). CDR3 bases: TGTGCCAGTAGTATTCGGGGGTTTTCCTACGAGCAGTACTTC. This sequence encodes CASSIRGFSYEQYF.

There are a few counts of this clone. This chain connects TRBV28 to TRBJ2-7; D possibly corresponds to TRBD2 (6 bases). Germline lookup yields CDR1 MDHEN and CDR2 SYDVKM. CDR3 length: 14 residues. V lost 4 bases and J 5 bases, leaving 15 bases between the germline ends. DNA of the CDR3: TGTGCCAGCAGTTGGACGGGGGAAGGCGACGAGCAGTACTTC. Translated: CASSWTGEGDEQYF.

The CDR3 sequence: CASSQVRAYEQYF. The CDR3 DNA is TGTGCCAGCAGCCAAGTACGTGCCTACGAGCAGTACTTC. The V and J genes are TRBV4-2 and TRBJ2-7; no clear D gene. Germline loops: CDR1 LGHNA, CDR2 YNFKEQ. Between the trimmed V and J ends, which lost 1 base and 2 bases, there was a span of 6 bases. This CDR3 contains 13 residues.

V is TRBV4-1 and J is TRBJ2-1, with 8 bases aligning to TRBD2. Per the germline V gene, CDR1 is MGHRA and CDR2 is YSYEKL. The length of the CDR3 is 14 residues. Trimming at V came to 6 bases and at J to 6 bases, leaving 7 bases not matched to a gene. The CDR3 protein is CASRWSGSANEQFF. The CDR3 DNA sequence: TGCGCCAGCAGATGGAGCGGGAGTGCCAATGAGCAGTTCTTC.

In its sample, this clone was seen once. The V call is TRBV2, the J call TRBJ2-2; no reliable D call. CDR1 is SNHLY, CDR2 FYNNEI, per germline. CDR3 length: 13 residues. V shed 7 bases and J shed 2 bases, with 8 bases lying between them. DNA of the CDR3: TGTGCCAGCAAGGAAGAAAACACCGGGGAGCTGTTTTTT. Its protein product is CASKEENTGELFF.

This clone was observed at least ten times. The chain combines TRBV27 with TRBJ2-7; 7 bases agree with TRBD1. V gave up 5 bases and J gave up 2 bases; unmatched junction bases: 9. Germline loops: CDR1 MNHEY, CDR2 SMNVEV (reference sequence). The CDR3 is 15 residues long. The CDR3 sequence: CASSPDRVRTYEQYF. The DNA for the CDR3 is TGTGCCAGCAGTCCCGACAGGGTGAGAACCTACGAGCAGTACTTC.

This clone occurred many times. The CDR3, as DNA: TGCGCCAGCTTGGGACTGACGAACACCGGGGAGCTGTTTTTT. As protein: CASLGLTNTGELFF. The chain joins TRBV10-2 to TRBJ2-2, with D tentatively TRBD2 (6 bases). CDR1 and CDR2 from the germline V gene are WSHSY and SAAADI. V was clipped by 8 bases and J by 0 bases, with 10 bases between them. The CDR3 spans 14 residues.

The chain employs TRBV30 and TRBJ1-2; D is perhaps TRBD1 (5 bases). The V end was cut by 2 bases, the J end by 4 bases, with 17 bases between. Germline assignment: CDR1 GTSNPN and CDR2 SVGIG (reference sequence). The CDR3 covers 15 residues. CDR3 loop: CAWSPPIWGPYGYTF. For the CDR3, the DNA is TGTGCCTGGAGTCCCCCTATTTGGGGCCCCTATGGCTACACCTTC.

This sequence joins TRBV19 and TRBJ2-3, with D perhaps TRBD2 (6 bases). The CDR3 is made up of 15 amino acids. Trimming shortened V by 7 bases and J by 1 base, and 15 bases separated the two germline ends. Per germline, CDR1 LNHDA and CDR2 SQIVND (reference sequence). The DNA for the CDR3 is TGTGCCAGTAAAGAGGTGGGAGGACGCACAGATACGCAGTATTTT. It codes for CASKEVGGRTDTQYF.

In this sample, this clone turned up once. The chain uses TRBV27 and TRBJ1-2; 9 nucleotides align to TRBD1. CDR1 is MNHEY and CDR2 is SMNVEV in the germline V gene (reference sequence). After removal of 6 bases from V and 8 bases from J, the junction contained 10 bases not matched to a gene. The CDR3 contains 14 residues. The CDR3 is CASSRTGEVEGYTF. CDR3 nucleotide sequence: TGTGCCAGCAGCAGGACAGGGGAGGTTGAAGGCTACACCTTC.

This chain uses TRBV25-1 with TRBJ2-1; the match to TRBD2 covers 9 bases. This CDR3 is built from 15 residues. The J segment lost 0 bases and the V segment lost 5 bases, leaving 2 bases of the junction unmatched. CDR1 is MGHDK and CDR2 is SYGVNS in the germline V gene. CDR3 sequence reads: CASSHSGSSYNEQFF. The CDR3 DNA follows: TGTGCCAGCAGTCATAGCGGGAGCTCCTACAATGAGCAGTTCTTC.

This clone was detected only once. The chain is built from TRBV7-2 and TRBJ2-1; D not resolved. The germline V gene encodes CDR1 SGHTA and CDR2 FQGNSA. The CDR3 loop spans 16 amino acids. V was shortened by 4 bases and J by 0 bases, with 13 bases between the two germline ends. The CDR3 region has the DNA TGTGCCAGCAGCTCAGGACGGCCCCTCTCCTACAATGAGCAGTTCTTC. Translating it yields CASSSGRPLSYNEQFF.

The chain couples TRBV4-1 to TRBJ1-1; 11 nucleotides align to TRBD1. The germline gives CDR1 MGHRA, CDR2 YSYEKL. V dropped 2 bases and J dropped 0; count of bases not matched to a gene: 8. There are 18 residues in the CDR3. CDR3 sequence: CASSQSPGTGGMNTEAFF. The CDR3 coding sequence is TGCGCCAGCAGCCAAAGTCCCGGGACAGGGGGGATGAACACTGAAGCTTTCTTT.

The genes are TRBV7-2 and TRBJ2-7, with D perhaps TRBD1 (6 bases). CDR3 size: 14 residues. Per the germline V gene, CDR1 is SGHTA and CDR2 is FQGNSA. Trimming pared 3 bases from V and 0 bases from J, leaving 9 bases between. Here the CDR3 reads CASSFDRSSYEQYF. CDR3 DNA sequence: TGTGCCAGCAGCTTCGACAGGAGCTCCTACGAGCAGTACTTC. Based on the CDR3 plus reference TRBV7-2 and TRBJ2-7, the full variable domain is GAGVSQSPSNKVTEKGKDVELRCDPISGHTALYWYRQSLGQGLEFLIYFQGNSAPDKSGLPSDRFSAERTGGSVSTLTIQRTQQEDSAVYLCASSFDRSSYEQYFGPGTRLTVT.

The CDR3 reads CAGGGGYDGYTF. CDR3 DNA: TGTGCGGGCGGAGGGGGTTACGATGGCTACACCTTC. This rearrangement joins TRBV28 to TRBJ1-2; D is perhaps TRBD1 (6 bases). The CDR3 is 12 amino acids. Germline V lookup: CDR1 MDHEN, CDR2 SYDVKM.

Here the CDR3 reads CASSVENGRADEQFF. The CDR3 DNA follows: TGTGCCAGCAGCGTAGAGAACGGGAGGGCCGATGAGCAGTTCTTC. The chain has TRBV9 and TRBJ2-1; TRBD2 matches 8 bases. Germline V CDR1 and CDR2: SGDLS, YYNGEE. Trimming took 0 bases from V and 8 from J; bases not matched to a gene: 7. CDR3 size: 15 residues.

The chain is built from TRBV27 and TRBJ1-4, with 7 positions matching TRBD1. The CDR3 runs to 15 residues. Germline trimming cut 0 bases from V and 8 bases from J; bases unmatched to any gene: 6. The germline CDR1 and CDR2 sequences are MNHEY and SMNVEV (reference sequence). CDR3 nucleotides: TGTGCCAGCAGTTTATCCAGGGGGTTAGGAGAAAAACTGTTTTTT. It specifies CASSLSRGLGEKLFF. Based on the CDR3 plus reference TRBV27 and TRBJ1-4, the full variable domain is EAQVTQNPRYLITVTGKKLTVTCSQNMNHEYMSWYRQDPGLGLRQIYYSMNVEVTDKGDVPEGYKVSRKEKRNFPLILESPSPNQTSLYFCASSLSRGLGEKLFFGSGTQLSVL.

The chain employs TRBV27 and TRBJ1-5; 8 bases line up with TRBD1. From germline, CDR1 is MNHEY and CDR2 SMNVEV (reference sequence). The ends lost 3 bases at V and 5 bases at J; junction bases unmatched: 0. The CDR3 is made up of 13 amino acids. CDR3 nucleotide sequence: TGTGCCAGCAGTTTGACAGGGGATCAGCCCCAGCATTTT. It encodes CASSLTGDQPQHF.

This chain connects TRBV9 to TRBJ2-7; D is ambiguous. This CDR3 comprises 15 residues. Trimming shortened V by 0 bases and J by 0 bases, and 10 bases separated the two germline ends. Germline CDR1 SGDLS, CDR2 YYNGEE. The CDR3 nucleotides read TGTGCCAGCAGCGTAGGGGGTGCGAGCTCCTACGAGCAGTACTTC. It is translated as CASSVGGASSYEQYF. Supplemented by reference TRBV9 and TRBJ2-7, the full variable domain reads DSGVTQTPKHLITATGQRVTLRCSPRSGDLSVYWYQQSLDQGLQFLIQYYNGEERAKGNILERFSAQQFPDLHSELNLSSLELGDSALYFCASSVGGASSYEQYFGPGTRLTVT.

J is TRBJ2-3 and V is TRBV4-3, with a weak D call TRBD1 (5 bases). Germline V gene sequence: CDR1 LGHNA, CDR2 YSLEER. The CDR3 loop spans 15 amino acids. Trimming left V 0 bases short and J 3 bases short, with 10 bases between. CDR3 protein: CASSQEAGRTDTQYF. The DNA of the CDR3 is TGCGCCAGCAGCCAAGAAGCAGGGCGTACAGATACGCAGTATTTT.